The entry below describes one T cell receptor beta chain. Per the authors' pipeline: Counts of nucleated cells, estimated from reference gene primer amplification, were obtained. Clones were read by immunoSEQ multiplex PCR, and TCRdb kept only the in-frame ones, dropping some. That table furnishes V, J and clone size, whereas the DNA furnished D and trimming. Found here are some 250,000 clones, about nine tenths of them singletons; the top ten hold approximately 1.2%. This sample was included in a study of blood T cell repertoires in COVID-19. The wider study: Both acute and convalescent COVID-19 samples were obtained from the United States, Italy and Spain. T cells, B-cell-depleted T cells, or PBMCs provided the cDNA or gDNA that served as material.

Looked up from germline, CDR1 is MDHEN and CDR2 is SYDVKM. Trimming stripped 7 bases from V and 3 bases from J, with 18 bases between. This CDR3 spans 15 amino acids. This TCR was sampled from a human donor in a cohort exposed to, infected with or recovered from COVID-19 (not recorded which). The donor label of this sample is uncertain. J is TRBJ1-1 and V is TRBV28, with D possibly matching TRBD1 (6 bases). What was sequenced was PBMCs or T cells enriched from blood (not recorded which). For the CDR3, the DNA is TGTGCCAGCAACTCCCTCAGGGGCGCGTACACTGAAGCTTTCTTT. It translates to CASNSLRGAYTEAFF.